This record looks at one TCR beta chain sequence and its context. Its cognate antigen is unknown. The CDR3 is made up of 15 amino acids. Germline CDR1 GTSNPN, CDR2 SVGIG (reference sequence). Trimming removed 0 bases at V and 7 bases at J, with 18 bases between. The sample belongs to a study of cytomegalovirus exposure and HLA in healthy donors. Study-wide points: A cluster of highly shared sequence variants was likely a sequencing artifact. A later analysis reported that several of the most significant clusters appeared to be linked to common viral pathogens, among them Epstein-Barr virus.

A multiplex PCR was run with 60 Vbeta primers and 13 Jbeta primers. Sequenced by immunoSEQ multiplex PCR; TCRdb stores in-frame clones only, minus some. The table includes about 91,000 clones, around 68% detected once. The origin of this receptor is a female donor in good health and CMV-seronegative. V and J are TRBV30 and TRBJ2-5, with D possibly TRBD2 on 7 matching bases. The sample comprised PBMCs. CDR3 nucleotides: TGTGCCTGGAGTGTCTCCCTCAATAGGGGGGGGACCCAGTACTTC. This translates into CAWSVSLNRGGTQYF.